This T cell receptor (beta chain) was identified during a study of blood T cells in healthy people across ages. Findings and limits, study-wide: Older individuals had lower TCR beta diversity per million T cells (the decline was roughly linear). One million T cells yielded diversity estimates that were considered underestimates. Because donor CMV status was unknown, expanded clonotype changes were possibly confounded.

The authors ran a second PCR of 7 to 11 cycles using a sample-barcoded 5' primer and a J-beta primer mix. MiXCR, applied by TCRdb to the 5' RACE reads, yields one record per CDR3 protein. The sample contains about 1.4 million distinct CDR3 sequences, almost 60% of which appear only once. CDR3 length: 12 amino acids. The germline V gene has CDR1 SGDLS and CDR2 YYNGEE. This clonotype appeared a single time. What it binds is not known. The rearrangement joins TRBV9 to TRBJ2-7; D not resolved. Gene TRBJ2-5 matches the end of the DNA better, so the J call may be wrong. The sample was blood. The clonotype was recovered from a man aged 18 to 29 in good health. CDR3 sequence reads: CASSVDEKTQYF. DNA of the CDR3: TGTGCCAGCAGCGTAGACGAAAAGACCCAGTACTTC.